Reported below is one T cell receptor (beta chain). V dropped 6 bases and J dropped 1 base, with 16 bases sitting between them. Germline V lookup: CDR1 PRHDT, CDR2 FYEKMQ (reference sequence). This CDR3 is built from 16 residues. These data originate in a study of blood T cell repertoires in COVID-19. Study summary: COVID-19 samples, acute and convalescent, were from the United States, Italy and Spain. Sample material is recorded as cDNA or gDNA derived from T cells, B-cell-depleted T cells, or PBMCs.

Some clones are missing from TCRdb's copy, which holds only in-frame ones; the method was immunoSEQ multiplex PCR. The sample lists under 500,000 clones, approximately 90% occurring once. The V call is TRBV13, the J call TRBJ1-3; no definite D call. This clonotype originated in a woman between 25 and 40 years old with acute or convalescent COVID-19. Source material: peripheral blood. CDR3: CASSRRGSLSGNTIYF. CDR3 nucleotides: TGTGCCAGCAGTCGCCGCGGCTCTCTATCTGGAAACACCATATATTTT.